This paragraph reports one T cell receptor (beta chain). This specimen comes from a study of PD-L1 blockade in urothelial cancer. In the study overall: Every 3 weeks, patients received intravenous atezolizumab 1,200 mg, beginning 2014. Each participant's history included 0 to 3 prior chemotherapy regimens. Peripheral blood specimens exhibited a median yield of about 140,000 T cells.

This CDR3 is built from 15 residues. The V and J ends lost 4 bases and 2 bases, in that order; junction bases with no gene match: 7. The germline V gene has CDR1 SGHKS and CDR2 YYEKEE (reference sequence). A total of 1 to 8 samples per patient were collected pretreatment and on-treatment. Libraries were prepared by immunoSEQ multiplex PCR; TCRdb keeps only in-frame clonotypes and omits some of them. Here the sample spans about 91,000 clones, over 90% being singletons. The TCR was taken from a man between 60 and 75 years old with urothelial cancer. The sequenced sample was PBMCs, obtained around atezolizumab (anti-PD-L1) treatment. The chain carries TRBV5-5 and TRBJ2-7, with 9 bases that match TRBD2. The CDR3 reads CASSLISGGTYEQYF. The CDR3 DNA reads TGTGCCAGCAGCCTTATTAGCGGGGGAACCTACGAGCAGTACTTC.